This passage covers 20 T cell receptor beta chains from one sample sequenced in a study of T cell clones after liver transplantation. The table came from immunoSEQ multiplex PCR; TCRdb's copy has only in-frame clones and leaves some out. The repertoire has tens of thousands of clones, more than 75% of them found once; the top ten carry 2% to 3%. Sequenced here: CD4+ T cells from blood, sampled before liver transplant. The receptor source for this set is a human donor who received a liver transplant.

The chain uses TRBV11-2 and TRBJ1-1; TRBD1 matches 7 bases. The CDR3 has 15 amino acids. V shed 6 bases, J shed 1 base, and the junction held 8 bases outside the gene matches. CDR1 is SGHAT and CDR2 is FQNNGV in the germline V gene. CDR3 loop: CASSTRGIRNTEAFF. CDR3 nucleotides: TGTGCCAGCAGTACCAGGGGGATTAGGAACACTGAAGCTTTCTTT.

The V call is TRBV10-3, the J call TRBJ2-7, with 7 bases lining up with TRBD1. CDR1 is ENHRY, CDR2 SYGVKD, per germline. This CDR3 is built from 16 residues. The J segment lost 0 bases and the V segment lost 2 bases, leaving 7 bases of the junction unmatched. The CDR3 DNA follows: TGTGCCATCAGTGAGACGGGACAGACTGGCTCCTACGAGCAGTACTTC. It specifies CAISETGQTGSYEQYF.

The chain has TRBV5-1 and TRBJ2-7; 8 bases are a match to TRBD1. Losses at the gene ends were 4 bases for V and 5 bases for J; bases not matched to a gene: 11. There are 15 residues in the CDR3. CDR1 and CDR2 from the germline V gene are SGHRS and YFSETQ. CDR3 amino acids: CASSTGQGILHEQYF. CDR3 in DNA: TGCGCCAGCAGCACCGGACAGGGTATACTCCACGAGCAGTACTTC.

This clone was counted a single time. The rearrangement joins TRBV9 to TRBJ2-5, with TRBD2 matching over 12 bases. Germline CDR1 SGDLS, CDR2 YYNGEE. Trimming at V came to 1 base and at J to 1 base, leaving 2 bases not matched to a gene. The CDR3 length is 16 residues. The CDR3: CASSVTSGRSQETQYF. In nucleotides, the CDR3 is TGTGCCAGCAGCGTAACTAGCGGGAGGTCCCAAGAGACCCAGTACTTC.

CDR3: CAWRAATVQYEQYF. CDR3 in DNA: TGTGCCTGGAGGGCCGCAACAGTACAGTACGAGCAGTACTTC. The rearrangement links TRBV30 to TRBJ2-7; D not certain. The germline V gene has CDR1 GTSNPN and CDR2 SVGIG (reference sequence). V lost 3 bases to trimming and J lost 4 bases, with 16 bases between them. This CDR3 spans 14 amino acids.

The V and J genes are TRBV30 and TRBJ2-2; D is possibly TRBD1 (5 bases). Germline assignment: CDR1 GTSNPN and CDR2 SVGIG (reference sequence). V lost 3 bases to trimming and J lost 10 bases, with 12 bases between them. This CDR3 comprises 12 residues. CDR3 bases: TGTGCCTGGAGACAGGACGATCAGGAGCTGTTTTTT. As protein: CAWRQDDQELFF.

V usage is TRBV18 and J usage is TRBJ2-1; D is unresolved. The germline CDR1 and CDR2 sequences are KGHSH and LQKENI. V lost 0 bases, J lost 6 bases, and 9 bases lay in between. The CDR3 spans 14 residues. The DNA for the CDR3 is TGTGCCAGCTCACCACCGGCCTCAGGCAATGAGCAGTTCTTC. Protein sequence: CASSPPASGNEQFF.

The table lists this clone with a count of one. The chain carries TRBV28 and TRBJ1-1; the D gene is possibly TRBD1 (6 bases). The V gene lost 1 base and the J gene lost 4 bases, with 19 bases spanning the gap. Germline lookup yields CDR1 MDHEN and CDR2 SYDVKM. The CDR3 extends over 17 amino acids. The CDR3 sequence: CASSLFRGRVRGTEAFF. CDR3 sequence (DNA): TGTGCCAGCAGTTTATTCAGAGGACGCGTCAGGGGCACTGAAGCTTTCTTT.

CDR3 nucleotide sequence: TGTGCCAGCAGCGCAGATCGGCGGCAAGAGACCCAGTACTTC. Its protein is CASSADRRQETQYF. V and J are TRBV9 and TRBJ2-5; no firm D call. In germline, CDR1 is SGDLS, CDR2 YYNGEE. The length of the CDR3 is 14 residues. V was cut by 3 bases and J by 2 bases, with 11 bases left in between.

The chain employs TRBV18 and TRBJ1-1, with D possibly matching TRBD1 (5 bases). Trimming stripped 2 bases from V and 4 bases from J, with 14 bases between. The CDR3 spans 15 residues. Germline V gene data show CDR1 as KGHSH and CDR2 as LQKENI. The CDR3 DNA is TGTGCCAGCTCACCAACTAAAACAGGTATCACTGAAGCTTTCTTT. Translating it yields CASSPTKTGITEAFF.

This clone was seen just once. The genes are TRBV6-5 and TRBJ2-1, with D maybe TRBD1 (6 bases). The germline gives CDR1 MNHEY, CDR2 SVGAGI. This CDR3 is 14 amino acids long. Trimming took 5 bases from V and 9 from J, leaving 17 bases between them. In DNA, the CDR3 is TGTGCCAGCAGTCTGGACAGCTCATGGGGTGAGCAGTTCTTC. It specifies CASSLDSSWGEQFF.

This sequence joins TRBV7-2 and TRBJ2-1; possible D gene TRBD2, 5 bases. V was trimmed by 1 base and J by 6 bases, leaving 13 bases between them. The CDR3 is made up of 15 amino acids. The germline gives CDR1 SGHTA, CDR2 FQGNSA. For the CDR3, the DNA is TGTGCCAGCAGCTTAGTGCGGGCCGCGGGCAATGAGCAGTTCTTC. Translated: CASSLVRAAGNEQFF.

This clone was recorded a few times. The V gene is TRBV15, the J gene TRBJ2-5; the match to TRBD2 covers 11 bases. The germline V gene encodes CDR1 LNHNV and CDR2 YYDKDF (reference sequence). The V segment lost 3 bases and the J segment 2 bases; nucleotides outside the gene matches: 5. This CDR3 contains 16 residues. CDR3 region: CATSSITSGGQETQYF. CDR3 bases: TGTGCCACCAGCAGTATAACTAGCGGGGGACAAGAGACCCAGTACTTC.

This chain links TRBV11-2 with TRBJ1-2; 7 bases line up with TRBD1. Trimming took 5 bases from V and 8 from J; bases not matched to a gene: 8. The CDR3 is 13 residues long. Germline CDR1 is SGHAT and CDR2 is FQNNGV. As DNA, the CDR3 is TGTGCCAGCAGCCGCGGACAGGCTGTCGGCTACACCTTC. It yields the protein CASSRGQAVGYTF.

The chain uses TRBV6-4 and TRBJ2-1; 13 bases are a match to TRBD2. Unmatched junction bases numbered 17, after V lost 5 bases and J lost 7 bases. CDR3 length: 19 amino acids. CDR1 and CDR2 from the germline V gene are MRHNA and SNTAGT. The CDR3 reads CASSIGDRRLAGGWNEQFF. The CDR3 region has the DNA TGTGCCAGCAGTATTGGGGACAGGCGACTAGCGGGGGGATGGAATGAGCAGTTCTTC.

The chain combines TRBV5-6 with TRBJ2-5; no definite D call. Trimming took off 2 bases at V and 5 bases at J, with 7 bases between the two ends. Germline V gene lookup returns CDR1 SGHDT and CDR2 YYEEEE. The CDR3 contains 12 residues. The CDR3 coding sequence is TGTGCCAGCAGCTTTGCAGCTGAGACCCAGTACTTC. Protein product: CASSFAAETQYF. The full variable domain, completed using reference TRBV5-6 and TRBJ2-5, is DAGVTQSPTHLIKTRGQQVTLRCSPKSGHDTVSWYQQALGQGPQFIFQYYEEEERQRGNFPDRFSGHQFPNYSSELNVNALLLGDSALYLCASSFAAETQYFGPGTRLLVL.

CDR3 sequence (DNA): TGTGCCAGCACCCACACGAACACTGAAGCTTTCTTT. Its translation: CASTHTNTEAFF. This sequence joins TRBV28 and TRBJ1-1; the D is unclear. The CDR3 extends over 12 amino acids. Germline CDR1 is MDHEN and CDR2 is SYDVKM. The V and J ends lost 7 bases and 1 base respectively, with 7 bases between them.

This sequence joins TRBV9 and TRBJ1-1, with TRBD1 as a possible D gene (6 bases). Germline V gene lookup returns CDR1 SGDLS and CDR2 YYNGEE. There are 15 residues in the CDR3. Trimming took 0 bases from V and 1 from J, leaving 10 bases between them. CDR3 amino acids: CASSVGTGQNTEAFF. For the CDR3, the DNA is TGTGCCAGCAGCGTAGGTACAGGGCAGAACACTGAAGCTTTCTTT.

This sequence joins TRBV5-6 and TRBJ2-1; no clear D. The CDR3 runs 14 residues. CDR1 SGHDT and CDR2 YYEEEE come from the germline V gene. Trimming stripped 0 bases from V and 9 bases from J, with 13 bases between. The CDR3 protein is CASSLGLGTGEQFF. CDR3 in DNA: TGTGCCAGCAGCTTGGGACTCGGTACGGGTGAGCAGTTCTTC. Full variable domain (rest looked up from reference TRBV5-6 and TRBJ2-1): DAGVTQSPTHLIKTRGQQVTLRCSPKSGHDTVSWYQQALGQGPQFIFQYYEEEERQRGNFPDRFSGHQFPNYSSELNVNALLLGDSALYLCASSLGLGTGEQFFGPGTRLTVL.

This chain uses TRBV4-3 with TRBJ1-4; no definite D call. The CDR3 extends over 15 amino acids. V was cut by 3 bases and J by 1 base, with 9 bases left in between. The germline CDR1 and CDR2 sequences are LGHNA and YSLEER. The CDR3 nucleotides read TGCGCCAGCAGCCAGGGCGTGGTAACTAATGAAAAACTGTTTTTT. This translates into CASSQGVVTNEKLFF.